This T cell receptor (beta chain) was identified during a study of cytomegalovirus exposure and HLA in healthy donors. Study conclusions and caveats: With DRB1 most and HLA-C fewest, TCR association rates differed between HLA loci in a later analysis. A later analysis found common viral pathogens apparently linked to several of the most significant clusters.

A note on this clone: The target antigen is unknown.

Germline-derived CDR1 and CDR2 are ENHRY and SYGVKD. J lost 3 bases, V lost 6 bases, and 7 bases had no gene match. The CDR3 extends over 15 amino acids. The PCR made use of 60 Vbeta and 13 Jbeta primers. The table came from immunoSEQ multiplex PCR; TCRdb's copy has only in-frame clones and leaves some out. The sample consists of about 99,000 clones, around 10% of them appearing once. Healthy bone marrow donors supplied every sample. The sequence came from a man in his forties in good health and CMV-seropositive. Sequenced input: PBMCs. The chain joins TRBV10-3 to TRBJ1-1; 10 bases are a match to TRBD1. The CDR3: CAIRGTGVRDTEAFF. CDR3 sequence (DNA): TGTGCCATCAGGGGGACAGGGGTGAGGGACACTGAAGCTTTCTTT.